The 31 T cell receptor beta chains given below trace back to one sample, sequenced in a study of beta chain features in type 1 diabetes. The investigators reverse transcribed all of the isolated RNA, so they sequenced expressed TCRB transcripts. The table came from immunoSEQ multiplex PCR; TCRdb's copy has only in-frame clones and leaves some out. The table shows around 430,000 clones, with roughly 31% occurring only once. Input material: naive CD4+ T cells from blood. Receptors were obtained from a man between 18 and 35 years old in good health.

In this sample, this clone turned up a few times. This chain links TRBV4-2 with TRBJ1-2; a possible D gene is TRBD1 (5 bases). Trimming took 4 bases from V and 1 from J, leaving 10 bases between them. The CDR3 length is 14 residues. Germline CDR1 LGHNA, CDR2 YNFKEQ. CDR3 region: CASSPGHNNYGYTF. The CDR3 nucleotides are TGTGCCAGCAGCCCAGGGCACAATAACTATGGCTACACCTTC.

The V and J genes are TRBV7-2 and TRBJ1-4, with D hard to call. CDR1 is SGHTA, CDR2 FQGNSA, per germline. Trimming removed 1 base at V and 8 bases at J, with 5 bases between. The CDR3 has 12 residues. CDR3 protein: CASSLGIEKLFF. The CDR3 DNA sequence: TGTGCCAGCAGCTTAGGAATCGAAAAACTGTTTTTT.

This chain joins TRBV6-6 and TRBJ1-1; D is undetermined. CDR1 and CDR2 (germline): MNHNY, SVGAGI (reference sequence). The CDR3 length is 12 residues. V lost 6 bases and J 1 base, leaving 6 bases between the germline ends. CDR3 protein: CASSPRNTEAFF. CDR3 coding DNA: TGTGCCAGCAGCCCGAGGAACACTGAAGCTTTCTTT.

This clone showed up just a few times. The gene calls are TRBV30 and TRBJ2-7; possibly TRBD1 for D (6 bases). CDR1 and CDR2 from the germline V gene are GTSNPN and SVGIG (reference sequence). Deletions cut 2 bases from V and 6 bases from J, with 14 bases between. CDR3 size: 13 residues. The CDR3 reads CAWSQRWTAEQYF. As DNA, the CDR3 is TGTGCCTGGAGTCAACGATGGACAGCCGAGCAGTACTTC.

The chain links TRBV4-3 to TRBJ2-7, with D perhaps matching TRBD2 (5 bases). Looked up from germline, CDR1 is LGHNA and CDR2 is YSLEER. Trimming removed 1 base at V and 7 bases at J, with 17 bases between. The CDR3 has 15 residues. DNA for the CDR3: TGCGCCAGCAGCCAAGGACATGGTAGACGGGAAGAGCAGTACTTC. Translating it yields CASSQGHGRREEQYF.

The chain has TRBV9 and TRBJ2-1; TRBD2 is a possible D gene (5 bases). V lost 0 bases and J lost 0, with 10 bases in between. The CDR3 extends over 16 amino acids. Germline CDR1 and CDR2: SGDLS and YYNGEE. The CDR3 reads CASSVAGSSSYNEQFF. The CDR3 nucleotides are TGTGCCAGCAGCGTAGCGGGGTCCAGCTCCTACAATGAGCAGTTCTTC.

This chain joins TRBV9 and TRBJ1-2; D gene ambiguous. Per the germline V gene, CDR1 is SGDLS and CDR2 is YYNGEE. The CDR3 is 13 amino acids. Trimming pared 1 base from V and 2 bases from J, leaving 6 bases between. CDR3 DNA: TGTGCCAGCAGCGTAACCCCAAACTATGGCTACACCTTC. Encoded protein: CASSVTPNYGYTF.

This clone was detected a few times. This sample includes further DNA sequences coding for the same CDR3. CDR3 region: CAWSVRETQYF. Here the CDR3 DNA reads TGTGCCTGGAGTGTCAGAGAGACCCAGTACTTC. The chain is built from TRBV30 and TRBJ2-5; D call uncertain. The germline V and J ends were trimmed by 0 bases and 4 bases, with 3 bases remaining between them. Per the germline V gene, CDR1 is GTSNPN and CDR2 is SVGIG (reference sequence). The CDR3 loop spans 11 amino acids.

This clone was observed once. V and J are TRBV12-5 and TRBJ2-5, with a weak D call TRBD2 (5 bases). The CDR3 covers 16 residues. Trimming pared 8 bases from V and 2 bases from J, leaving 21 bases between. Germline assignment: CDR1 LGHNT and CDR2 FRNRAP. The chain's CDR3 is CASSPGSSTGQETQYF. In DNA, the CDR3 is TGTGCTAGTTCACCCGGGTCTAGCACGGGGCAAGAGACCCAGTACTTC.

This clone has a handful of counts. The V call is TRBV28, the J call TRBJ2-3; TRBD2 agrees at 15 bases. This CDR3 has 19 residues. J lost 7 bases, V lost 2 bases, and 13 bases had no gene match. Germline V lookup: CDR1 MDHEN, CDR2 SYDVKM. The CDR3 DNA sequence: TGTGCCAGCAGTTTAATTTCCTTCACCGGGACTAGCGGGAGGAATACGCAGTATTTT. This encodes CASSLISFTGTSGRNTQYF.

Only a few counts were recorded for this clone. CDR3: CASTPGVEQFF. The CDR3 region has the DNA TGTGCCAGCACCCCAGGGGTCGAGCAGTTCTTC. The V gene is TRBV7-9, the J gene TRBJ2-1; weak D call: TRBD1 (6 bases). There are 11 residues in the CDR3. CDR1 SEHNR and CDR2 FQNEAQ come from the germline V gene (reference sequence). V lost 7 bases to trimming and J lost 10 bases, with 11 bases between them.

CDR3 sequence (DNA): TGCGCCAGCAGCCTAGGCGGGTGGGGCGACAATGAGCAGTTCTTC. Its translation is CASSLGGWGDNEQFF. This chain joins TRBV4-3 and TRBJ2-1, with D tentatively TRBD1 or TRBD2 (5 bases each). Looked up from germline, CDR1 is LGHNA and CDR2 is YSLEER. V lost 4 bases to trimming and J lost 5 bases, with 15 bases between them. The CDR3 has 15 amino acids.

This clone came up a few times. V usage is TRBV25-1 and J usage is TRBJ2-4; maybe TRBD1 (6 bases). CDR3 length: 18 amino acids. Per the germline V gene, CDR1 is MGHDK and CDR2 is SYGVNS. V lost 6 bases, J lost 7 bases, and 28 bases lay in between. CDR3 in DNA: TGTGCCAGCAGCGGCGAGGAATCCTTACAGGGTCAATGGAACATTCAGTACTTC. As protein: CASSGEESLQGQWNIQYF.

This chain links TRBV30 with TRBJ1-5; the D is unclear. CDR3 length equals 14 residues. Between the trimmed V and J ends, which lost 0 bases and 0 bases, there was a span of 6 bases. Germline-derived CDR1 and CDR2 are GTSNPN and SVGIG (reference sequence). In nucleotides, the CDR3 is TGTGCCTGGAGTGTTGGAAATAGCAATCAGCCCCAGCATTTT. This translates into CAWSVGNSNQPQHF.

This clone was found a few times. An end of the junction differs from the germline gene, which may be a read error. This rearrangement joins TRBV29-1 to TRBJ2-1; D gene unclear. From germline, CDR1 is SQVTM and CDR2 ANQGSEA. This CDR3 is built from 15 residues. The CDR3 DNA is TGCAGCGGTGAAGTGGTAAAAAAAGCCTACAATGAGCAGTTCTTC. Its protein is CSGEVVKKAYNEQFF.

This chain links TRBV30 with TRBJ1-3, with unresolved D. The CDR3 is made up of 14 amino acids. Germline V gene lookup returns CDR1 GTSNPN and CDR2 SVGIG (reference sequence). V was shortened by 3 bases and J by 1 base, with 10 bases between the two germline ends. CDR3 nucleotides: TGTGCCTGGAGCTTGCGACGGTCTGGAAACACCATATATTTT. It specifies CAWSLRRSGNTIYF. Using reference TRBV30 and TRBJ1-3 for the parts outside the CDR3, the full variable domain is SQTIHQWPATLVQPVGSPLSLECTVEGTSNPNLYWYRQAAGRGLQLLFYSVGIGQISSEVPQNLSASRPQDRQFILSSKKLLLSDSGFYLCAWSLRRSGNTIYFGEGSWLTVV.

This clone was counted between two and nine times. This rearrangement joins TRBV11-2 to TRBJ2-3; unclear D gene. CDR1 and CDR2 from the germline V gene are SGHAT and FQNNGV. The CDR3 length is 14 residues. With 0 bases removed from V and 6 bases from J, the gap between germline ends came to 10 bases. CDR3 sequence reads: CASSLDPFKDTQYF. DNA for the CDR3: TGTGCCAGCAGCTTAGATCCCTTCAAGGATACGCAGTATTTT.

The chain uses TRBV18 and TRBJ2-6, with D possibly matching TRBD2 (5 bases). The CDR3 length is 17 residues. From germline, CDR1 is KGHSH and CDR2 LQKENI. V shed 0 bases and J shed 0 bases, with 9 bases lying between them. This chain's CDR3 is CASSPPAAGSGANVLTF. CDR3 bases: TGTGCCAGCTCACCACCGGCGGCGGGCTCTGGGGCCAACGTCCTGACTTTC.

The CDR3 bases are TGTGCCTGGAGTAAAAGGCCAGAGACCCAGTACTTC. Translation gives CAWSKRPETQYF. This rearrangement joins TRBV30 to TRBJ2-5; no firm D call. The CDR3 consists of 12 residues. Between the trimmed V and J ends, which lost 2 bases and 4 bases, there was a span of 8 bases. Germline CDR1 and CDR2: GTSNPN and SVGIG (reference sequence).

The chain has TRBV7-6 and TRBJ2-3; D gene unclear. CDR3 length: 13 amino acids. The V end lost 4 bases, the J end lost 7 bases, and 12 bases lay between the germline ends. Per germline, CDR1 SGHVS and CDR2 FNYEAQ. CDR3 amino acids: CASSSNTGYTQYF. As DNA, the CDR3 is TGTGCCAGCAGCTCCAATACCGGGTATACGCAGTATTTT.

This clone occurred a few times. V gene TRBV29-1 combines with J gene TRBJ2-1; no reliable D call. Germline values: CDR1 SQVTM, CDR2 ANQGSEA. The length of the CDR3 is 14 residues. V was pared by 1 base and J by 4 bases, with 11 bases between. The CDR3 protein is CSVEGAGYYNEQFF. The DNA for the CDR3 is TGCAGCGTTGAAGGGGCAGGTTATTACAATGAGCAGTTCTTC.

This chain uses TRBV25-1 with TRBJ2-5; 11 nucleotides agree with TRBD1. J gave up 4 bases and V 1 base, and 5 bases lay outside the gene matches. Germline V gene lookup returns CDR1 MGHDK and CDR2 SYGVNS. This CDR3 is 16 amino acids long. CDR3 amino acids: CASSESGTGGGETQYF. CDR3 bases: TGTGCCAGCAGTGAATCCGGGACAGGGGGTGGAGAGACCCAGTACTTC.

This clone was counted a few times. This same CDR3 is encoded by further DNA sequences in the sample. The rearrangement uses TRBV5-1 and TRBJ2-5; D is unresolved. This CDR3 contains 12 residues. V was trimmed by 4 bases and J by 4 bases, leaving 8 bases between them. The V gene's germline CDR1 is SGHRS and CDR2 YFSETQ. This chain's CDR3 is CASSLGLETQYF. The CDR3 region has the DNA TGCGCCAGCAGCCTTGGCCTAGAGACCCAGTACTTC.

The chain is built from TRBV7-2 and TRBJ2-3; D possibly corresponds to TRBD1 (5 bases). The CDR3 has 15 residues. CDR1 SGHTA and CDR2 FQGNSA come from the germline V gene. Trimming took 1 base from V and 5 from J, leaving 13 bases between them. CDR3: CASSLVGTQGDTQYF. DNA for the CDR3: TGTGCCAGCAGCTTAGTTGGAACCCAGGGAGATACGCAGTATTTT.

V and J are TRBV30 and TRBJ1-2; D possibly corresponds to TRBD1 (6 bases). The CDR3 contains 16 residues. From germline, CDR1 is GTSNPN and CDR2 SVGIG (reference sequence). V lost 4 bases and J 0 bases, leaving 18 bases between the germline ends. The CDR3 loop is CAWTSIRGPANYGYTF. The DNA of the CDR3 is TGTGCCTGGACTAGCATCCGGGGGCCAGCTAACTATGGCTACACCTTC.

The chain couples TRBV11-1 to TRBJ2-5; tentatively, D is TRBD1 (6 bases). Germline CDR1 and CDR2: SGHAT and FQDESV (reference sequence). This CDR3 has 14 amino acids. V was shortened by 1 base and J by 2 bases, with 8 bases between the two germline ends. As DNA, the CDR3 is TGTGCCAGCAGCTTAGGGGGACAACAAGAGACCCAGTACTTC. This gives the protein CASSLGGQQETQYF.

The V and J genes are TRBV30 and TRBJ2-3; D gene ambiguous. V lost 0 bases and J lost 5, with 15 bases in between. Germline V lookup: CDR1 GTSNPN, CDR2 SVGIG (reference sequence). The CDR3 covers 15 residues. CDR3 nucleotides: TGTGCCTGGAGTGTAGGGTCAGGCCCACAAGATACGCAGTATTTT. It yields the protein CAWSVGSGPQDTQYF.

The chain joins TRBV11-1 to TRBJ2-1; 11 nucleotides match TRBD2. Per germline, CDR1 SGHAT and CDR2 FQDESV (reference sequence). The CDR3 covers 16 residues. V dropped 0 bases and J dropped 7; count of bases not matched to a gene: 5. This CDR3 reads CASSLAPGLAENEQFF. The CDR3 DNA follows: TGTGCCAGCAGCTTAGCGCCGGGACTAGCGGAAAATGAGCAGTTCTTC.

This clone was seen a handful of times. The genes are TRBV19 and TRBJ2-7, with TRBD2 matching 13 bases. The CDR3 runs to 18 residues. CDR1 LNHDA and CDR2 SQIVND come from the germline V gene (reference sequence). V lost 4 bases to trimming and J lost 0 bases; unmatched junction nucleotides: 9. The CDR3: CASSKGTSGTGSSYEQYF. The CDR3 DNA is TGTGCCAGTAGTAAAGGGACTAGCGGGACGGGTTCCTCCTACGAGCAGTACTTC.

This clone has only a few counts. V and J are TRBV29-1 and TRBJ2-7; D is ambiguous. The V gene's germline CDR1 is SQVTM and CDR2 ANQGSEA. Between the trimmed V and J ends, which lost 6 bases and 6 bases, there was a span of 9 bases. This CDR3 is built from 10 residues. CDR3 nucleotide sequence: TGCAGCGTCAAAAGTATCGAGCAGTACTTC. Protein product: CSVKSIEQYF.

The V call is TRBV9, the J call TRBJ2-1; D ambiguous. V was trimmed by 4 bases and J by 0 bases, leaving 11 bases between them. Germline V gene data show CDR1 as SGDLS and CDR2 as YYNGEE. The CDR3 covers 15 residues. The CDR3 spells CASSLTPSSYNEQFF. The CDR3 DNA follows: TGTGCCAGCAGCCTTACACCGAGCTCCTACAATGAGCAGTTCTTC.